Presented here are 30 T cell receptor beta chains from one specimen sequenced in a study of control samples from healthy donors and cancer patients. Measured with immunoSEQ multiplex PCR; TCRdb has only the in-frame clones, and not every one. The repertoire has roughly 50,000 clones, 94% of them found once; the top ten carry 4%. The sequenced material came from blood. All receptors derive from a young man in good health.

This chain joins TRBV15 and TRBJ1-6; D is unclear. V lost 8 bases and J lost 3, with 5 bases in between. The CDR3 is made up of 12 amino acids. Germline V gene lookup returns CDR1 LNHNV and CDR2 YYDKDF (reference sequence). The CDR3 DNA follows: TGTGCCACCGGTAGCTATAATTCACCCCTCCACTTT. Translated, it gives CATGSYNSPLHF.

CDR3 region: CASSEGRQWDGYTF. The CDR3 region has the DNA TGTGCCAGCAGTGAAGGCCGACAATGGGATGGCTACACCTTC. The V gene is TRBV6-1, the J gene TRBJ1-2; D gene unclear. Germline lookup yields CDR1 MNHNS and CDR2 SASEGT. Trimming took 1 base from V and 6 from J, leaving 12 bases between them. CDR3 size: 14 residues.

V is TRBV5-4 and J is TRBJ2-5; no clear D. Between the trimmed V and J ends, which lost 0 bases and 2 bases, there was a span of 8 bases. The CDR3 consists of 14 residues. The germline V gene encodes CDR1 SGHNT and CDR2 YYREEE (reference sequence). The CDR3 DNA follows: TGTGCCAGCAGCTTGGACAGAACGCAAGAGACCCAGTACTTC. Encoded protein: CASSLDRTQETQYF.

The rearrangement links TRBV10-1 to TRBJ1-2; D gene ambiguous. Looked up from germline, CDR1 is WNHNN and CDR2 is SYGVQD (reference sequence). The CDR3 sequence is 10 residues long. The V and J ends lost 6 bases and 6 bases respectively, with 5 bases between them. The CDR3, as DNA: TGCGCCAGCAGCACAAATGGCTACACCTTC. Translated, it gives CASSTNGYTF.

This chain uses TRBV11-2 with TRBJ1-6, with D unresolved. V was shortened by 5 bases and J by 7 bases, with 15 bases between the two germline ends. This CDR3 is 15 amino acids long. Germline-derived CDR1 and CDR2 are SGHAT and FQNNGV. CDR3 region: CASSSTGNSNSPLHF. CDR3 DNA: TGTGCCAGCAGCAGTACCGGGAACTCAAATTCACCCCTCCACTTT.

CDR3 DNA: TGTGCCAGCAGCCCGGATCCCGGGACGCGAAATACTGAAGCTTTCTTT. This codes for CASSPDPGTRNTEAFF. This chain joins TRBV3-1 (or the pseudogene TRBV3-2) and TRBJ1-1; D may be TRBD1 (5 bases). With 4 bases removed from V and 5 bases from J, the gap between germline ends came to 20 bases. CDR3 size: 16 residues. Germline V gene sequence: CDR1 LGHDT, CDR2 YNNKEL (reference sequence).

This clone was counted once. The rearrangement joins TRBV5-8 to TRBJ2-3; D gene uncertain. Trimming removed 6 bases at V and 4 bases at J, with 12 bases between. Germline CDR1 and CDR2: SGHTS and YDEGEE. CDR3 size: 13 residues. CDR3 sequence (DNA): TGTGCCAGCACCTCGACCCCCCCAGATACGCAGTATTTT. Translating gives CASTSTPPDTQYF. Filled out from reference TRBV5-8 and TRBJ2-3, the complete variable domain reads EAGVTQSPTHLIKTRGQQATLRCSPISGHTSVYWYQQALGLGLQFLLWYDEGEERNRGNFPPRFSGRQFPNYSSELNVNALELEDSALYLCASTSTPPDTQYFGPGTRLTVL.

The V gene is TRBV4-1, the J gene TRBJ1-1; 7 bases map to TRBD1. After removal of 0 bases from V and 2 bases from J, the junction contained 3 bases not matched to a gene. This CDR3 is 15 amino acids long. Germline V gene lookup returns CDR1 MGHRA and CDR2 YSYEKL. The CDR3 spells CASSQDQGGNTEAFF. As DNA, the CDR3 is TGCGCCAGCAGCCAAGATCAGGGGGGAAACACTGAAGCTTTCTTT.

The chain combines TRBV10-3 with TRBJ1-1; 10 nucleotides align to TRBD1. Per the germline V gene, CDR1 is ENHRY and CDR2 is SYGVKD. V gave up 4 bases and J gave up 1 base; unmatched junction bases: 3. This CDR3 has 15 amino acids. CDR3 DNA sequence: TGTGCCATCAGTGCGACAGGGGGCTCGAACACTGAAGCTTTCTTT. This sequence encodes CAISATGGSNTEAFF.

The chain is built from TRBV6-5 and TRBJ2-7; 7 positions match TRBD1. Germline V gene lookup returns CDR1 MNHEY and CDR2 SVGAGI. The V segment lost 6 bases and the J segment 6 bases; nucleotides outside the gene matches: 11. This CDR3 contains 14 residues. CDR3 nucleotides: TGTGCCAGCAGCCGGACAGGCCTCGGAGGCGAGCAGTACTTC. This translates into CASSRTGLGGEQYF.

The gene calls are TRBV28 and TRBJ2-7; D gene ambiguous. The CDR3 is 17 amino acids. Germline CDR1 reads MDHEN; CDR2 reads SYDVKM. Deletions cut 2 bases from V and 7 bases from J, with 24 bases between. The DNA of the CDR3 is TGTGCCAGCAGTTTACCAAAAACAGCCCCCCATCGCAGGGAGCAGTACTTC. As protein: CASSLPKTAPHRREQYF. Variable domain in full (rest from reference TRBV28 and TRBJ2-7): DVKVTQSSRYLVKRTGEKVFLECVQDMDHENMFWYRQDPGLGLRLIYFSYDVKMKEKGDIPEGYSVSREKKERFSLILESASTNQTSMYLCASSLPKTAPHRREQYFGPGTRLTVT.

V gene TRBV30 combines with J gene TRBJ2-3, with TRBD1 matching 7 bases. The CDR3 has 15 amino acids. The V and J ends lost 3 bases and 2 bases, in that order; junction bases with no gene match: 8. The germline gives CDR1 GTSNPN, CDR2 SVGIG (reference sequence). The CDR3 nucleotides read TGTGCCTGGAGGGCCCGGGACAGATTCACAGATACGCAGTATTTT. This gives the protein CAWRARDRFTDTQYF.

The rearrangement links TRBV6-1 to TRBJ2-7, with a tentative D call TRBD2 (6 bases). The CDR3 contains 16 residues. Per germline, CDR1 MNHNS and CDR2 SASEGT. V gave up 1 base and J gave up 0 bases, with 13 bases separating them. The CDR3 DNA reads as TGTGCCAGCAGTGAAGAAAGGGACGGGAGCTCCTACGAGCAGTACTTC. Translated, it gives CASSEERDGSSYEQYF.

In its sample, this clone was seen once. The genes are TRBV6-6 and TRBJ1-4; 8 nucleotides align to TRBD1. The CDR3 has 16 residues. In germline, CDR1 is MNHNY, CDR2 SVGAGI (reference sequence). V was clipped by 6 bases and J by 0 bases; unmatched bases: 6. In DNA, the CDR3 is TGTGCCAGCAGCATACAGGGGGTTGCAACTAATGAAAAACTGTTTTTT. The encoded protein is CASSIQGVATNEKLFF.

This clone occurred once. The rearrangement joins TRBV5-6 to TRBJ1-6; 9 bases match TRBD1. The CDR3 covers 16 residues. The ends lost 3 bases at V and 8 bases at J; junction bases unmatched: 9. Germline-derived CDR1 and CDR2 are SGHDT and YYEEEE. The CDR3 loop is CASSYMTGGGDSPLHF. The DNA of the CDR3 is TGTGCCAGCAGCTATATGACAGGGGGTGGCGATTCACCCCTCCACTTT.

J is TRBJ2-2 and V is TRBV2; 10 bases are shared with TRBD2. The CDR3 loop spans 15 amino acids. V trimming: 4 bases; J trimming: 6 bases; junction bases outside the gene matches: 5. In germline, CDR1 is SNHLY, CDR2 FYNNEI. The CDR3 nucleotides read TGTGCCAGCAGTGGACTAGCGGGTTCCCCCGGGGAGCTGTTTTTT. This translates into CASSGLAGSPGELFF. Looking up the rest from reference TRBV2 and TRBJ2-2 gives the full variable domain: EPEVTQTPSHQVTQMGQEVILRCVPISNHLYFYWYRQILGQKVEFLVSFYNNEISEKSEIFDDQFSVERPDGSNFTLKIRSTKLEDSAMYFCASSGLAGSPGELFFGEGSRLTVL.

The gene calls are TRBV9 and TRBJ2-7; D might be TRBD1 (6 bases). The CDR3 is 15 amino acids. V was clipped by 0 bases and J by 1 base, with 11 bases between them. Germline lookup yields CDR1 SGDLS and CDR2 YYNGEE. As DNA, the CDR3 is TGTGCCAGCAGCGTAGCAGGGGCAGGGTCCTACGAGCAGTACTTC. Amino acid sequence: CASSVAGAGSYEQYF.

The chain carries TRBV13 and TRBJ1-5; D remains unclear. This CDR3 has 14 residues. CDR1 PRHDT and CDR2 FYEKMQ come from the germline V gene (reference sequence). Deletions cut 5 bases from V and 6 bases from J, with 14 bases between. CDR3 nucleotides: TGTGCCAGCAGCCACAGAATTGAGGGTCAGCCCCAGCATTTT. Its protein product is CASSHRIEGQPQHF.

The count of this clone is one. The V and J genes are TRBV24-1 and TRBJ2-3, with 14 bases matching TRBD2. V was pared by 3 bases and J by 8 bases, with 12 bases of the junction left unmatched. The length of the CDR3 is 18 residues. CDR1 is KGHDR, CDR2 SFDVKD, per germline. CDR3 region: CATSDPATSGGAMGTQYF. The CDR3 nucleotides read TGTGCCACCAGTGATCCTGCGACTAGCGGGGGGGCAATGGGTACGCAGTATTTT.

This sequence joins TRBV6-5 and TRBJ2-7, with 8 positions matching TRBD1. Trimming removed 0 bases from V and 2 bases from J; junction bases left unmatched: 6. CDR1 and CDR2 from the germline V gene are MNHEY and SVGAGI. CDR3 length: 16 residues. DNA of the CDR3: TGTGCCAGCAGTTACTCCGCCGGGACAGGAGCCTACGAGCAGTACTTC. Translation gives CASSYSAGTGAYEQYF.

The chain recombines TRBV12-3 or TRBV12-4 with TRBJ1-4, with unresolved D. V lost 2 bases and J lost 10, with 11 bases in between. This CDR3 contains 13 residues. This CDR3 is CASSLLTVGKLFF. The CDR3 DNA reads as TGTGCCAGCAGTTTATTAACAGTTGGAAAACTGTTTTTT.

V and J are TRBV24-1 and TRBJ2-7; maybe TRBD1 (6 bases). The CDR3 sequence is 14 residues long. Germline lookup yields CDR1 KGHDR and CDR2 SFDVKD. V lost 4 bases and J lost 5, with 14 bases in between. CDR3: CATSEGTTGNEQYF. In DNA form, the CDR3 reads TGTGCCACCAGTGAGGGAACTACAGGGAACGAGCAGTACTTC.

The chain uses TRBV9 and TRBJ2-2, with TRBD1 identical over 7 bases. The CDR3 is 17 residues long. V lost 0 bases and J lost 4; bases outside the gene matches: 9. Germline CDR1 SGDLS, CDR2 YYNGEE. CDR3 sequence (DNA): TGTGCCAGCAGCGTAGAATTCGCAGGGGGAATCACCGGGGAGCTGTTTTTT. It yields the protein CASSVEFAGGITGELFF. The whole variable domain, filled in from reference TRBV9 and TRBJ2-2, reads DSGVTQTPKHLITATGQRVTLRCSPRSGDLSVYWYQQSLDQGLQFLIQYYNGEERAKGNILERFSAQQFPDLHSELNLSSLELGDSALYFCASSVEFAGGITGELFFGEGSRLTVL.

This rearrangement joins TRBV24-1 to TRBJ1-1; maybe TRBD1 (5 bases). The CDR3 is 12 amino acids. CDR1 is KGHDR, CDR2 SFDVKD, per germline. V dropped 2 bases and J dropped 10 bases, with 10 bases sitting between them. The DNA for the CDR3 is TGTGCCACCAGTGATTACCAGGGTACAGCTTTCTTT. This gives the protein CATSDYQGTAFF.

The CDR3 DNA follows: TGTGCCAGCAGTGGAGGGGTCGGTCAGCCCCAGCATTTT. Its translation: CASSGGVGQPQHF. The gene calls are TRBV9 and TRBJ1-5, with a weak D call TRBD1 (5 bases). V lost 5 bases to trimming and J lost 6 bases, with 12 bases between them. The CDR3 has 13 residues. The V gene's germline CDR1 is SGDLS and CDR2 YYNGEE.

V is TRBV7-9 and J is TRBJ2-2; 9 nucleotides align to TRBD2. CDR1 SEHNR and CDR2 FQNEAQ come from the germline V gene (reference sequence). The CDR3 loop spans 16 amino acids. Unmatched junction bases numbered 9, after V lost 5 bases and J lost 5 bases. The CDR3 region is CASSPSGGGATGELFF. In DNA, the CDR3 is TGTGCCAGCAGCCCAAGTGGCGGGGGGGCTACCGGGGAGCTGTTTTTT.

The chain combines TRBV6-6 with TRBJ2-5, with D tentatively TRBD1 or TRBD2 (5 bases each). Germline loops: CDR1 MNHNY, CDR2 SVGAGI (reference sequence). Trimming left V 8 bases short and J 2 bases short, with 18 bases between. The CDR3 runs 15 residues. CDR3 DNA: TGTGCCAGCCGTCCGGGACGGCGAGATCAAGAGACCCAGTACTTC. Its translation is CASRPGRRDQETQYF.

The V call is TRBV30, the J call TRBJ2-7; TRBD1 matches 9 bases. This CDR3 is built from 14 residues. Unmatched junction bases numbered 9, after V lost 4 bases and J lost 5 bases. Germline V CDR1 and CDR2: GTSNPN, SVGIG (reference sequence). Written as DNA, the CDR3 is TGTGCCTGGACCCCGGGACAGGGACGTAACGAGCAGTACTTC. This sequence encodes CAWTPGQGRNEQYF.

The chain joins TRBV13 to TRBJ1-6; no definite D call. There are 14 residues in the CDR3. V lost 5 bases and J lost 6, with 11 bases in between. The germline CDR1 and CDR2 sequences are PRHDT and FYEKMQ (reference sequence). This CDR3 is CASSLAQSNSPLHF. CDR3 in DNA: TGTGCCAGCAGCCTCGCCCAGTCTAATTCACCCCTCCACTTT. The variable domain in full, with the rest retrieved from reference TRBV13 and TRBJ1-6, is AAGVIQSPRHLIKEKRETATLKCYPIPRHDTVYWYQQGPGQDPQFLISFYEKMQSDKGSIPDRFSAQQFSDYHSELNMSSLELGDSALYFCASSLAQSNSPLHFGNGTRLTVT.

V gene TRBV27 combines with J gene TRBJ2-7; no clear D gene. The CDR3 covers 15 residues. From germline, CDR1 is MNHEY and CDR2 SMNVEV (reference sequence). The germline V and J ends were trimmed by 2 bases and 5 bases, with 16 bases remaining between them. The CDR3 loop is CASSLVAAPGHEQYF. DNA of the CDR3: TGTGCCAGCAGTTTAGTCGCGGCCCCGGGTCACGAGCAGTACTTC.